This TCR beta chain was documented in a study of regulatory T cells in long-lasting Graves disease. Indicated time point: newly diagnosed GD, antithyroid drugs for less than 3 months. PBMCs were the source of the RNA used for TCR sequencing. V was trimmed by 7 bases and J by 0 bases, leaving 4 bases between them. The length of the CDR3 is 13 residues. The authors built TCR beta libraries using iRepertoire HTBI primers and Arm-PCR of CDR3 regions. TCRdb reprocessed the multiplex PCR reads with MiXCR, giving one entry per CDR3 protein. Among some 200,000 distinct CDR3 sequences, roughly 20% were seen once, and the ten largest hold 12%. The sample also formed part of further work on T cells in Graves' hyperthyroidism and ophthalmopathy.

This sequence originates from a woman under 40 with Graves disease. The J gene is TRBJ2-6, the V gene TRBV12-3 or TRBV12-4, with no clear D. Sequencing used peripheral blood mononuclear cells (PBMCs), obtained at new diagnosis, from a patient treated with antithyroid drugs. CDR3 in amino acids: CASTLSGANVLTF. The CDR3, as DNA: TGTGCCAGCACCCTCTCTGGGGCCAACGTCCTGACTTTC.